Below, one TCR beta chain is given with its context. This CDR3 contains 17 residues. Per germline, CDR1 SGHRS and CDR2 YFSETQ. After removal of 4 bases from V and 6 bases from J, the junction contained 7 bases not matched to a gene. The source of the sample is a study of shared clonotypes between healthy human individuals. Assay used: immunoSEQ multiplex PCR; TCRdb lists only in-frame clones, some missing. There are around 500,000 clones in the sample; 70% to 80% occur only once, and about 13% lies in the top ten. Sequenced sample: PBMCs. The sequence was obtained from a woman aged 40-49 years in good health. Some clones in this sample may be carry-over from other donors' samples. The gene calls are TRBV5-1 and TRBJ2-1; 16 bases fit TRBD2. CDR3 in amino acids: CASSPGLAGGPSNEQFF. The DNA of the CDR3 is TGCGCCAGCAGCCCGGGACTAGCGGGAGGGCCGAGCAATGAGCAGTTCTTC.